A selection of T cell receptor beta chains follows, all from one sample in a study of PD-1 blockade in classical Hodgkin lymphoma. The repertoire was sequenced with immunoSEQ multiplex PCR; TCRdb's copy has only in-frame clones and lacks some. The table shows roughly 42,000 clones, with 70% to 80% occurring only once. The sample here was peripheral blood mononuclear cells (PBMCs), taken at baseline. The receptors originated from a human donor with classical Hodgkin lymphoma. The CDR3 runs from the conserved cysteine through the conserved F or W. The D gene is left open where the match is weak. Only some rows state a clone size, as once, few, many or a class for expanded clones.

V gene	J gene	clone size	D gene	CDR3 protein	CDR3 DNA
TRBV30	TRBJ2-5	-	-	CAWSVLVRVGETQYF	TGTGCCTGGAGTGTACTGGTCCGAGTAGGAGAGACCCAGTACTTC
TRBV9	TRBJ2-3	-	-	CASTGTLRTDTQYF	TGTGCCAGCACCGGGACTTTAAGAACAGATACGCAGTATTTT
TRBV5-1	TRBJ2-7	-	TRBD1	CASSLGGQGYEQYF	TGCGCCAGCAGCTTGGGGGGACAGGGCTACGAGCAGTACTTC
TRBV5-1	TRBJ2-7	-	-	CASSFLNQGEQYF	TGCGCCAGCAGCTTCCTAAACCAGGGTGAGCAGTACTTC
TRBV18	TRBJ1-4	-	-	CASSSKVATNEKLFF	TGTGCCAGCTCATCCAAAGTTGCAACTAATGAAAAACTGTTTTTT
TRBV4-1	TRBJ1-1	-	-	CASSHPLLNTEAFF	TGCGCCAGCAGCCACCCCTTACTGAACACTGAAGCTTTCTTT
TRBV28	TRBJ2-1	-	-	CASSLLAAGEQFF	TGTGCCAGCAGTCTCTTAGCGGCCGGTGAGCAGTTCTTC
TRBV11-2	TRBJ1-1	-	-	CASSPDGYTEAFF	TGTGCCAGCAGCCCTGACGGATACACTGAAGCTTTCTTT
TRBV6-6	TRBJ1-1	-	-	CASSHPGGTEAFF	TGTGCCAGCAGCCACCCGGGGGGCACTGAAGCTTTCTTT
TRBV7-8	TRBJ2-3	-	-	CASSSVGEQDTQYF	TGTGCCAGCAGCTCCGTGGGGGAGCAAGATACGCAGTATTTT
TRBV19	TRBJ2-7	-	-	CASSIAVGLYEQYF	TGTGCCAGTAGTATAGCCGTCGGCCTCTACGAGCAGTACTTC
TRBV11-1	TRBJ2-3	-	TRBD2	CASKAAGGSTDTQYF	TGTGCCAGCAAAGCGGCGGGGGGAAGCACAGATACGCAGTATTTT
TRBV30	TRBJ2-5	-	TRBD2	CALAVAGGYEQTQYF	TGTGCCCTGGCCGTCGCGGGGGGGTACGAGCAGACCCAGTACTTC
TRBV10-3	TRBJ2-3	-	-	CAISESGSTDTQYF	TGTGCCATCAGTGAGTCGGGATCCACAGATACGCAGTATTTT
TRBV5-4	TRBJ2-1	-	-	CASSFESRTPWFF	TGTGCCAGCAGCTTCGAGTCTCGAACCCCTTGGTTCTTC
TRBV10-3	TRBJ1-1	-	-	CAIRGDTEAFF	TGTGCCATCAGGGGGGACACTGAAGCTTTCTTT
TRBV6-1	TRBJ1-1	-	TRBD1	CAGGTGGANTEAFF	TGTGCCGGTGGGACAGGGGGCGCGAACACTGAAGCTTTCTTT
TRBV19	TRBJ1-5	-	-	CASNSRDYSNQPQHF	TGTGCCAGTAATTCCAGGGACTATAGCAATCAGCCCCAGCATTTT
TRBV30	TRBJ1-2	few	-	CAWRIYREYGYTF	TGTGCCTGGAGGATTTACAGGGAGTATGGCTACACCTTC
TRBV7-7	TRBJ2-1	-	TRBD2	CASSPTAATSPQTKEQFF	TGTGCTAGCAGCCCGACGGCCGCGACTAGCCCCCAAACGAAAGAGCAGTTCTTC
TRBV29-1	TRBJ2-2	-	-	CSVDGGNTGELFF	TGCAGCGTTGATGGGGGGAACACCGGGGAGCTGTTTTTT
TRBV7-6	TRBJ1-5	-	-	CASSSQGSNQPQHF	TGTGCCAGCAGCTCGCAGGGGAGCAATCAGCCCCAGCATTTT
TRBV4-2	TRBJ2-7	-	TRBD2	CASSQEVAGGSLYEQYF	TGTGCCAGCAGCCAAGAGGTGGCGGGGGGTTCCCTATACGAGCAGTACTTC
TRBV4-3	TRBJ1-5	-	-	CASSQDQGRDQPQHF	TGCGCCAGCAGCCAAGATCAAGGAAGGGATCAGCCCCAGCATTTT
TRBV7-2	TRBJ2-2	-	TRBD2	CASSLIAGGFAGELFF	TGTGCCAGCAGCTTAATTGCGGGAGGGTTTGCCGGGGAGCTGTTTTTT
TRBV19	TRBJ2-7	-	TRBD1	CASSRDRDGAYEQYF	TGTGCCAGTAGTAGGGACAGGGATGGGGCCTACGAGCAGTACTTC
TRBV5-1	TRBJ1-1	-	-	CASSGTSNTEAFF	TGCGCCAGCAGTGGGACATCGAACACTGAAGCTTTCTTT
TRBV7-8	TRBJ1-1	-	-	CASSLSGLVGNTEAFF	TGTGCCAGCAGTCTGTCAGGGCTAGTAGGGAACACTGAAGCTTTCTTT
TRBV19	TRBJ1-5	-	-	CASTDGWVFRPQPQHF	TGTGCCAGTACCGATGGATGGGTTTTTAGGCCTCAGCCCCAGCATTTT
TRBV7-6	TRBJ1-5	-	-	CASSLGGRNQPQHF	TGTGCCAGCAGCCTCGGTGGACGCAATCAGCCCCAGCATTTT
TRBV7-8	TRBJ1-2	-	-	CASSSRKRTAENYGYTF	TGTGCCAGCAGCTCCCGAAAACGGACCGCCGAAAACTATGGCTACACCTTC